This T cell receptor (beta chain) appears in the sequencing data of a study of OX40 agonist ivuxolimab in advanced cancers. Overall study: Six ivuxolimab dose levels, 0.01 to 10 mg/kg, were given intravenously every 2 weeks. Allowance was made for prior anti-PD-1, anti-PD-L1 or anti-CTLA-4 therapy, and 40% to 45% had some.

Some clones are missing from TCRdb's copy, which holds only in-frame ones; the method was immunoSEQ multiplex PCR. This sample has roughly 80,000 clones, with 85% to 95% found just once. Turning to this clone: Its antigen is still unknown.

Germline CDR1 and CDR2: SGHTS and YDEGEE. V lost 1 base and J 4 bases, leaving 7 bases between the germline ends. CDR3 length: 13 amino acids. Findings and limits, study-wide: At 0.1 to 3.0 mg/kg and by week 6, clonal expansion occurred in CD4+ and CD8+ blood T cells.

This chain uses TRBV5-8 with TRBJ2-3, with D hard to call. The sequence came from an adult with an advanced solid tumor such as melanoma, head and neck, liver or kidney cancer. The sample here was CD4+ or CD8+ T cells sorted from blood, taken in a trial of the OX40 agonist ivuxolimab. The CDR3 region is CASSLFRSDTQYF. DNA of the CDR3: TGTGCCAGCAGCTTGTTTAGGTCAGATACGCAGTATTTT.